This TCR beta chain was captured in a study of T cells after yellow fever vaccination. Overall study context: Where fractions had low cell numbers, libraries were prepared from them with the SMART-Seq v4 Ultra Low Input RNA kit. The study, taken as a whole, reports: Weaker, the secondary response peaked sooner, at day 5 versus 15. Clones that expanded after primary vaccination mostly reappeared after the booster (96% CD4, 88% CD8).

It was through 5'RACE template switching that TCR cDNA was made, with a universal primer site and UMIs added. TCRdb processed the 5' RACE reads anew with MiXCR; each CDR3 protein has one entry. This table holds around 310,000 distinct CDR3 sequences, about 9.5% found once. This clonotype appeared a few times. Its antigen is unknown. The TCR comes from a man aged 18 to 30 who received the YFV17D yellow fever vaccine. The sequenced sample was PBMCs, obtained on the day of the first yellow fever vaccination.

The CDR3 reads CSARGVLGSSYEQYF. The DNA for the CDR3 is TGCAGTGCTAGAGGAGTGTTGGGGAGCTCCTACGAGCAGTACTTC. This rearrangement joins TRBV20-1 to TRBJ2-7, with D maybe TRBD2 (5 bases). Between the trimmed V and J ends, which lost 1 base and 0 bases, there was a span of 13 bases. The CDR3 sequence is 15 residues long. Looked up from germline, CDR1 is DFQATT and CDR2 is SNEGSKA (reference sequence).